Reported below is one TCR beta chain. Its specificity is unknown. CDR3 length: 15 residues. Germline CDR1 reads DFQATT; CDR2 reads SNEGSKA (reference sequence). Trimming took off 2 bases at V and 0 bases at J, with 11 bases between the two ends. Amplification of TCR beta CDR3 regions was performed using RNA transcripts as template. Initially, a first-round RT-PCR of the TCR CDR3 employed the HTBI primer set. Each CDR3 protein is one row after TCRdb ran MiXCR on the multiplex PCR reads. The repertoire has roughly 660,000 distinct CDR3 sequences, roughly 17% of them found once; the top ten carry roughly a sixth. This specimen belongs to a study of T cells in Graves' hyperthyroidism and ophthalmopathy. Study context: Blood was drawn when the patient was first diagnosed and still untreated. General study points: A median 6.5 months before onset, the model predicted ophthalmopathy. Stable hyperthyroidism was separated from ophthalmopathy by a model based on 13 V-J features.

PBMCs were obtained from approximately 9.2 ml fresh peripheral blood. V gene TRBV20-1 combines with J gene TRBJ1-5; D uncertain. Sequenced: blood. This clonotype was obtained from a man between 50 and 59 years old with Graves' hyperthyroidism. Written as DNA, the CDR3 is TGCAGTGCTAGAACGGGAGAATATAGCAATCAGCCCCAGCATTTT. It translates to CSARTGEYSNQPQHF.